This T cell receptor (beta chain) was obtained from a study of T cell responses to AZD1222 COVID-19 vaccine. For the study at large: Second-dose schedules of about 4 or about 12 weeks were combined.

Some clones are missing from TCRdb's copy, which holds only in-frame ones; the method was immunoSEQ multiplex PCR. The sample gives tens of thousands of clones, roughly 93% of which show up once; 20% to 25% is in the top ten. Findings and limits, study-wide: Spike regions recognized by vaccine-associated CD4 TCRs spanned the protein, led by 160-218 and 743-854. Clonal diversity may have been underestimated, and the donors were mostly white British, with more females than males.

The length of the CDR3 is 15 residues. Germline CDR1 KGHSH, CDR2 LQKENI. Trimming took off 3 bases at V and 0 bases at J, with 9 bases between the two ends. A remark on this clone: Its antigen is unknown.

The sample consisted of peripheral blood, taken on day 0 of AZD1222 vaccination. This receptor was obtained from an adult in good health. The J gene is TRBJ1-3, the V gene TRBV18; unclear D gene. In DNA, the CDR3 is TGTGCCAGCTCACCGCTAACAAGCTCTGGAAACACCATATATTTT. It yields the protein CASSPLTSSGNTIYF.